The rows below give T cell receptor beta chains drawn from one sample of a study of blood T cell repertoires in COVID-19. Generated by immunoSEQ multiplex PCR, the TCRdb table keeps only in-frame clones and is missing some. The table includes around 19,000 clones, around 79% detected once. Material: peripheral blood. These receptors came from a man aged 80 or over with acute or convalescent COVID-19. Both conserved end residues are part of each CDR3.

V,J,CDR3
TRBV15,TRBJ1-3,CATSKRTPGAVNSGNTIYF
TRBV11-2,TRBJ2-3,CASSLYGTSGRTSDTQYF
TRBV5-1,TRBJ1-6,CASSFDPGQGGTSLHF
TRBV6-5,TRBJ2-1,CASSRGGQGFNEQFF
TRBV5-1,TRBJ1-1,CASSYWTGGTEAFF
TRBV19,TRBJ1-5,CASTPDPGGNQPQHF
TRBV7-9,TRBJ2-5,CASSRDLAGAGETQYF
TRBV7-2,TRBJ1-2,CASSFKGGGRQGAHSTF
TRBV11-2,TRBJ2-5,CASSPTGVVETQYF
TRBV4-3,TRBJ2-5,CASSQEVGTSGRLGTQYF
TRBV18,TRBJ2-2,CASSPPIVRVTGELFF
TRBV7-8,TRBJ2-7,CASSYTGSSYEQYF
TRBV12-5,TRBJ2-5,CASGFGTGRETQYF
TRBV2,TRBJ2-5,CASSVARWRLEETQYF
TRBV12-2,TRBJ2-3,CASRLLVDTQYF
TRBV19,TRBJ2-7,CASSIRGYEQYF
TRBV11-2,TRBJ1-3,CASRVTGLGNTIYF
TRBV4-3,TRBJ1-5,CASSHETGVGQPQHF
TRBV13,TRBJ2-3,CASSLESGWASGIYTDTQYF
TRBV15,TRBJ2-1,CATSRGGGMGLAASSYNEQFF
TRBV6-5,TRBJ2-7,CASSYGRSGNYEQYF
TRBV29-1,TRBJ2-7,CSARTGTGGEQYF
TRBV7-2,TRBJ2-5,CASSLGRAGIGETQYF
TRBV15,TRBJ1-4,CATSTGTVRNEKLFF
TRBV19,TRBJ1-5,CASSTVGGWSNQPQHF
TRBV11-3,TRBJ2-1,CASSLGGKRNEQFF
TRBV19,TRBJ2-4,CASNTGKAKNIQYF
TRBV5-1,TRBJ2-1,CASSLTATSSYNEQFF
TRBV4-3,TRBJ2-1,CASSHPGLNNEQFF
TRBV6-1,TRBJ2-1,CASSGTLAGVGNEQFF
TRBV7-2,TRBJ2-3,CASSPRTSGRSTDTQYF
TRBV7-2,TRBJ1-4,CASSLDSATNEKLFF
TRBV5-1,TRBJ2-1,CASSPGLASANEQFF
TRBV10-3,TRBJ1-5,CATWDRVSNQPQHF
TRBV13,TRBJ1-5,CASSLRGTGGNSYRNQPQHF
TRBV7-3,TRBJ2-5,CASSLGSGRASQETQYF
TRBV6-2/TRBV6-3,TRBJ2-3,CASSYLSAMMGRSTDTQYF